The next 25 T cell receptor beta chains were all read from a single sample in a study of blood T cell repertoires in COVID-19. The repertoire was sequenced with immunoSEQ multiplex PCR; TCRdb's copy has only in-frame clones and lacks some. Here the sample spans 88,000 or so clones, roughly 77% being singletons. Material: peripheral blood. These receptors were taken from a human donor in a cohort sampled during active COVID-19.

The rearrangement links TRBV2 to TRBJ2-5; TRBD1 matches at 7 bases. The CDR3 has 13 residues. The trim removed 8 bases at V and 5 bases at J, leaving 8 bases unmatched. Germline CDR1 SNHLY, CDR2 FYNNEI. The CDR3 is CASRGQSGETQYF. The CDR3 DNA reads TGTGCCAGCCGGGGACAGTCAGGGGAGACCCAGTACTTC.

The chain couples TRBV15 to TRBJ1-5, with 9 bases that match TRBD1. The CDR3 sequence is 17 residues long. From germline, CDR1 is LNHNV and CDR2 YYDKDF (reference sequence). V shed 3 bases, J shed 4 bases, and the junction held 10 bases outside the gene matches. This CDR3 reads CATSREGTGRRNQPQHF. The CDR3 region has the DNA TGTGCCACCAGCAGGGAAGGGACAGGGAGACGGAATCAGCCCCAGCATTTT.

V is TRBV25-1 and J is TRBJ2-1, with D possibly being TRBD2 (5 bases). Germline lookup yields CDR1 MGHDK and CDR2 SYGVNS. V was shortened by 3 bases and J by 7 bases, with 16 bases between the two germline ends. The CDR3 has 15 residues. The CDR3 nucleotides are TGTGCCAGCAGTGATCCCAGCCTCGGGGATAATGAGCAGTTCTTC. This sequence encodes CASSDPSLGDNEQFF.

The chain carries TRBV18 and TRBJ2-7; 10 nucleotides agree with TRBD1. The CDR3 sequence is 15 residues long. Per germline, CDR1 KGHSH and CDR2 LQKENI. With V trimmed by 8 bases and J by 4 bases, 11 bases remained unmatched. CDR3: CASTGTGAPGYEQYF. The CDR3 DNA reads TGTGCCAGCACGGGGACAGGGGCCCCAGGGTACGAGCAGTACTTC. The entire variable domain, with the rest obtained from reference TRBV18 and TRBJ2-7, is as follows: NAGVMQNPRHLVRRRGQEARLRCSPMKGHSHVYWYRQLPEEGLKFMVYLQKENIIDESGMPKERFSAEFPKEGPSILRIQQVVRGDSAAYFCASTGTGAPGYEQYFGPGTRLTVT.

The genes are TRBV10-3 and TRBJ2-2; TRBD1 matches at 11 bases. The CDR3 sequence is 16 residues long. Germline V CDR1 and CDR2: ENHRY, SYGVKD. The CDR3 DNA sequence: TGTGTCACCCATCAATTCAGGACAGGGGGCTCCGGGGAGCTGTTTTTT. Translation gives CVTHQFRTGGSGELFF.

The V gene is TRBV15, the J gene TRBJ2-7, with 12 bases aligning to TRBD2. J gave up 2 bases and V 5 bases, and 4 bases lay outside the gene matches. The CDR3 has 15 residues. The germline gives CDR1 LNHNV, CDR2 YYDKDF (reference sequence). CDR3: CATSFRTSGTYEQYF. The CDR3 DNA reads as TGTGCCACCAGCTTCCGGACTAGCGGGACCTACGAGCAGTACTTC.

This clone showed up just a few times. This chain connects TRBV25-1 to TRBJ2-7; 14 bases agree with TRBD2. This CDR3 region has 15 residues. V trimming: 3 bases; J trimming: 6 bases; junction bases outside the gene matches: 4. Germline V gene data show CDR1 as MGHDK and CDR2 as SYGVNS. The CDR3, as DNA: TGTGCCAGCAGTGAGTGGGGACTAGCGGGAGTCGAGCAGTACTTC. As protein: CASSEWGLAGVEQYF.

The V call is TRBV6-5, the J call TRBJ2-3, with D possibly TRBD1 on 6 matching bases. Trimming took off 6 bases at V and 1 base at J, with 11 bases between the two ends. From germline, CDR1 is MNHEY and CDR2 SVGAGI. The CDR3 has 14 residues. In DNA form, the CDR3 reads TGTGCCAGCAGACAGGGTCGGGGCACAGATACGCAGTATTTT. Encoded protein: CASRQGRGTDTQYF.

The V call is TRBV9, the J call TRBJ2-7, with D perhaps TRBD2 (5 bases). Trimming took off 3 bases at V and 3 bases at J, with 10 bases between the two ends. This CDR3 has 13 residues. The germline V gene has CDR1 SGDLS and CDR2 YYNGEE. The DNA for the CDR3 is TGTGCCAGCAGCGAGGACTTAGACTACGAGCAGTACTTC. Its protein product is CASSEDLDYEQYF.

The chain recombines TRBV28 with TRBJ1-2; TRBD1 might be the D (6 bases). This CDR3 spans 13 amino acids. The V gene lost 1 base and the J gene lost 7 bases, with 10 bases spanning the gap. Germline CDR1 is MDHEN and CDR2 is SYDVKM. In DNA form, the CDR3 reads TGTGCCAGCAGTTTATTGGCAGGGGTTGGCTACACCTTC. Its translation: CASSLLAGVGYTF.

This chain links TRBV2 with TRBJ2-5; D is ambiguous. Trimming left V 1 base short and J 5 bases short, with 11 bases between. The CDR3 has 14 residues. In germline, CDR1 is SNHLY, CDR2 FYNNEI. CDR3 sequence (DNA): TGTGCCAGCAGTGAAGAATGGGTGCGGGAGACCCAGTACTTC. Residues: CASSEEWVRETQYF.

The chain employs TRBV27 and TRBJ1-1; TRBD1 aligns across 9 bases. Germline trimming cut 4 bases from V and 5 bases from J; bases unmatched to any gene: 5. The CDR3 sequence is 14 residues long. Germline V gene lookup returns CDR1 MNHEY and CDR2 SMNVEV (reference sequence). In nucleotides, the CDR3 is TGTGCCAGCAGTTGGAGACAGGGGGGTACTGAAGCTTTCTTT. Translation: CASSWRQGGTEAFF.

The V call is TRBV27, the J call TRBJ1-5; TRBD1 matches 10 bases. Germline V gene sequence: CDR1 MNHEY, CDR2 SMNVEV (reference sequence). V lost 3 bases to trimming and J lost 7 bases; unmatched junction nucleotides: 9. The CDR3 totals 16 residues. CDR3 sequence reads: CASSFMEPGQGQPQHF. CDR3 DNA sequence: TGTGCCAGCAGTTTTATGGAACCGGGACAGGGGCAGCCCCAGCATTTT.

This clone has just a few counts. This chain uses TRBV7-2 with TRBJ1-1; D is unresolved. The CDR3 loop spans 13 amino acids. Trimming took 2 bases from V and 1 from J, leaving 5 bases between them. Germline V gene sequence: CDR1 SGHTA, CDR2 FQGNSA. CDR3 nucleotide sequence: TGTGCCAGCAGCTTACTTAGGAACACTGAAGCTTTCTTT. This codes for CASSLLRNTEAFF.

The chain links TRBV14 to TRBJ2-7, with 10 bases that match TRBD2. The CDR3 runs to 16 residues. J lost 6 bases, V lost 1 base, and 9 bases had no gene match. CDR1 and CDR2 (germline): SGHDN, FVKESK. The CDR3 sequence: CASSQGGLAGEIEQYF. The CDR3 bases are TGTGCCAGCAGCCAAGGGGGCCTAGCGGGAGAAATCGAGCAGTACTTC.

V and J are TRBV6-5 and TRBJ2-2, with 10 bases lining up with TRBD2. Germline CDR1 MNHEY, CDR2 SVGAGI. Unmatched junction bases numbered 4, after V lost 6 bases and J lost 3 bases. The CDR3 consists of 15 residues. The CDR3 reads CASRRTSGYTGELFF. The DNA for the CDR3 is TGTGCCAGCAGACGGACTAGCGGTTACACCGGGGAGCTGTTTTTT.

The chain employs TRBV27 and TRBJ1-5; 9 bases are shared with TRBD1. The germline CDR1 and CDR2 sequences are MNHEY and SMNVEV (reference sequence). The trim removed 5 bases at V and 0 bases at J, leaving 2 bases unmatched. The CDR3 has 15 residues. CDR3 in DNA: TGTGCCAGCAGTCCGACAGGGGGTAGCAATCAGCCCCAGCATTTT. This gives the protein CASSPTGGSNQPQHF.

The chain joins TRBV7-2 to TRBJ2-2; possibly TRBD2 for D (6 bases). Germline CDR1 SGHTA, CDR2 FQGNSA. CDR3 length: 14 amino acids. The CDR3 DNA sequence: TGTGCGGCGGGGAGTCCAGGCGGGACCGGGGAGCTGTTTTTT. This gives the protein CAAGSPGGTGELFF.

The chain carries TRBV10-3 and TRBJ1-5; 8 bases are a match to TRBD1. V shed 8 bases and J 7 bases; nucleotides not matched to a gene: 10. Germline V gene data show CDR1 as ENHRY and CDR2 as SYGVKD. The CDR3 totals 14 residues. CDR3: CAIGEQGTGQPQHF. The CDR3 DNA is TGTGCCATCGGAGAACAGGGGACAGGACAGCCCCAGCATTTT.

CDR3 bases: TGTGCCAGCAGCCCCAGGGCAGTCCGCAATCAGCCCCAGCATTTT. Translating it yields CASSPRAVRNQPQHF. V and J are TRBV3-1 (or the pseudogene TRBV3-2) and TRBJ1-5, with D tentatively TRBD1 (5 bases). The CDR3 is 15 residues long. Looked up from germline, CDR1 is LGHDT and CDR2 is YNNKEL (reference sequence). V lost 4 bases and J lost 2, with 12 bases in between.

V usage is TRBV11-3 and J usage is TRBJ1-1; TRBD1 aligns across 7 bases. Germline trimming cut 8 bases from V and 5 bases from J; bases unmatched to any gene: 23. Germline assignment: CDR1 SGHNT and CDR2 YENEEA. The CDR3 extends over 18 amino acids. The CDR3 coding sequence is TGTGCCAGCCAAGAACTCTTCTGGGACAGCCGATTGGGTACTGAAGCTTTCTTT. The encoded protein is CASQELFWDSRLGTEAFF.

The genes are TRBV5-1 and TRBJ2-1; TRBD2 matches at 8 bases. Germline V CDR1 and CDR2: SGHRS, YFSETQ. This CDR3 is 15 amino acids long. The V gene end was trimmed by 4 bases and the J gene end by 8 bases; junction bases not matched to a gene: 11. This CDR3 reads CASSPGGPLDDEQFF. DNA for the CDR3: TGCGCCAGCAGCCCGGGGGGGCCTCTGGACGATGAGCAGTTCTTC.

This chain connects TRBV7-3 to TRBJ2-1, with TRBD1 as a possible D gene (5 bases). The length of the CDR3 is 15 residues. V dropped 5 bases and J dropped 4 bases, with 15 bases sitting between them. Germline V gene data show CDR1 as SGHTA and CDR2 as FQGTGA. The DNA for the CDR3 is TGTGCCAGCAGCCTAGGACATCAGAAGTACAATGAGCAGTTCTTC. It translates to CASSLGHQKYNEQFF.

This chain joins TRBV30 and TRBJ2-3, with 8 bases that match TRBD2. The V gene's germline CDR1 is GTSNPN and CDR2 SVGIG (reference sequence). The CDR3 runs to 14 residues. V was clipped by 2 bases and J by 7 bases; unmatched bases: 8. CDR3: CAWSSAGGGNTQYF. The DNA for the CDR3 is TGTGCCTGGAGTTCGGCGGGAGGTGGAAATACGCAGTATTTT. Drawing the rest from reference TRBV30 and TRBJ2-3, the complete variable domain is SQTIHQWPATLVQPVGSPLSLECTVEGTSNPNLYWYRQAAGRGLQLLFYSVGIGQISSEVPQNLSASRPQDRQFILSSKKLLLSDSGFYLCAWSSAGGGNTQYFGPGTRLTVL.

The chain links TRBV7-9 to TRBJ2-7; D may be TRBD2 (6 bases). V was trimmed by 5 bases and J by 2 bases, leaving 13 bases between them. In germline, CDR1 is SEHNR, CDR2 FQNEAQ (reference sequence). The CDR3 has 14 amino acids. The CDR3 spells CASSLGGEAYEQYF. CDR3 nucleotide sequence: TGTGCCAGCAGCCTGGGGGGTGAGGCCTACGAGCAGTACTTC.